The 18 T cell receptor beta chains given below trace back to one sample, sequenced in a study of Tregs in tolerant kidney transplant recipients. Measured with immunoSEQ multiplex PCR; TCRdb has only the in-frame clones, and not every one. The profile shows 85,000 to 100,000 clones, approximately 93% of them singletons. Sequencing used CD4+ T cells from blood, obtained before the transplant. The origin of the receptors is a human donor who received a combined kidney and bone marrow transplant.

This chain links TRBV5-8 with TRBJ2-1; 7 nucleotides line up with TRBD2. Trimming cost V 4 bases and J 0 bases; bases outside gene matches: 7. The germline CDR1 and CDR2 sequences are SGHTS and YDEGEE. The CDR3 is made up of 16 amino acids. For the CDR3, the DNA is TGTGCCAGCAGCCTCTACCTAGCGGACTCCTACAATGAGCAGTTCTTC. It codes for CASSLYLADSYNEQFF.

The chain has TRBV7-2 and TRBJ2-3, with TRBD2 identical over 10 bases. The V gene end was trimmed by 6 bases and the J gene end by 5 bases; junction bases not matched to a gene: 5. The length of the CDR3 is 14 residues. The germline CDR1 and CDR2 sequences are SGHTA and FQGNSA. CDR3 loop: CASRNSGGKDTQYF. The CDR3 DNA sequence: TGTGCCAGCAGGAATAGCGGGGGGAAAGATACGCAGTATTTT.

CDR3 in DNA: TGTGCCAGCACCGGCACAGCCACAGATACGCAGTATTTT. This translates into CASTGTATDTQYF. The J gene is TRBJ2-3, the V gene TRBV2; D gene uncertain. Trimming removed 7 bases at V and 2 bases at J, with 10 bases between. This CDR3 is 13 amino acids long. CDR1 and CDR2 (germline): SNHLY, FYNNEI.

J is TRBJ2-7 and V is TRBV6-1; no clear D. Trimming took 1 base from V and 0 from J, leaving 19 bases between them. CDR1 and CDR2 (germline): MNHNS, SASEGT. This CDR3 comprises 18 residues. The CDR3 loop reads CASSEGRRPSLSSYEQYF. Written as DNA, the CDR3 is TGTGCCAGCAGTGAAGGACGCAGACCTAGTCTGAGCTCCTACGAGCAGTACTTC.

The chain combines TRBV6-4 with TRBJ2-5; 8 nucleotides align to TRBD2. CDR3 size: 15 residues. J gave up 3 bases and V 5 bases, and 8 bases lay outside the gene matches. In germline, CDR1 is MRHNA, CDR2 SNTAGT. The CDR3 loop is CASSPRAGGKETQYF. CDR3 sequence (DNA): TGTGCCAGCAGTCCACGGGCGGGAGGAAAAGAGACCCAGTACTTC.

This clone was detected once. This chain connects TRBV7-6 to TRBJ2-3; weak D call: TRBD1 (5 bases). The CDR3 is 16 residues long. V dropped 2 bases and J dropped 3 bases, with 15 bases sitting between them. Germline-derived CDR1 and CDR2 are SGHVS and FNYEAQ. The DNA for the CDR3 is TGTGCCAGCAGCTTACAAGGGGTTCAAAGTACAGATACGCAGTATTTT. Its translation: CASSLQGVQSTDTQYF.

The chain uses TRBV7-8 and TRBJ2-5; the match to TRBD2 covers 10 bases. The germline CDR1 and CDR2 sequences are SGHVS and FQNEAQ. Trimming removed 1 base from V and 4 bases from J; junction bases left unmatched: 6. This CDR3 has 16 residues. The CDR3 region is CASSLDLAGEGETQYF. The CDR3 nucleotides read TGTGCCAGCAGCTTAGACCTAGCGGGAGAAGGAGAGACCCAGTACTTC.

V gene TRBV27 combines with J gene TRBJ1-5; 9 bases map to TRBD1. Germline trimming cut 6 bases from V and 6 bases from J; bases unmatched to any gene: 6. The CDR3 consists of 14 residues. Germline V lookup: CDR1 MNHEY, CDR2 SMNVEV (reference sequence). CDR3 bases: TGTGCCAGCAGCCTGAAGACAGGGGGTCAGCCCCAGCATTTT. Encoded protein: CASSLKTGGQPQHF.

This clone turned up a few times. The chain uses TRBV6-6 and TRBJ2-2; 7 positions match TRBD1. J gave up 3 bases and V 6 bases, and 7 bases lay outside the gene matches. Germline assignment: CDR1 MNHNY and CDR2 SVGAGI (reference sequence). The CDR3 totals 15 residues. The CDR3 DNA sequence: TGTGCCAGCAGACCACAGGGGAAAGACACCGGGGAGCTGTTTTTT. Residues: CASRPQGKDTGELFF.

This clone was observed once. V is TRBV7-3 and J is TRBJ1-3, with 7 bases matching TRBD2. The tail of the sequence fits TRBJ2-2 better, so the J call may be wrong. In germline, CDR1 is SGHTA, CDR2 FQGTGA. The CDR3 contains 15 residues. CDR3 sequence (DNA): TGTGCCAGCAGCCCTAGCGGTCCGAACACCGGGGAGCTGTTTTTT. Translating it yields CASSPSGPNTGELFF.

The chain joins TRBV11-2 to TRBJ1-4; D might be TRBD1 (5 bases). Deletions cut 8 bases from V and 7 bases from J, with 14 bases between. The CDR3 covers 13 residues. Per the germline V gene, CDR1 is SGHAT and CDR2 is FQNNGV. This CDR3 reads CASGRGEGEKLFF. The CDR3 nucleotides are TGTGCCAGCGGGAGAGGGGAGGGTGAAAAACTGTTTTTT.

This chain connects TRBV5-1 to TRBJ2-5, with D uncertain. V was shortened by 3 bases and J by 5 bases, with 8 bases between the two germline ends. The CDR3 has 12 residues. Germline-derived CDR1 and CDR2 are SGHRS and YFSETQ. CDR3 nucleotides: TGCGCCAGCAGCTATGGGCCCGAGACCCAGTACTTC. Protein: CASSYGPETQYF.

The chain uses TRBV19 and TRBJ1-1; 7 bases are shared with TRBD1. V shed 5 bases and J 2 bases; nucleotides not matched to a gene: 2. Germline assignment: CDR1 LNHDA and CDR2 SQIVND (reference sequence). This CDR3 comprises 13 residues. In DNA form, the CDR3 reads TGTGCCAGTAGTGACAGGGTAAACACTGAAGCTTTCTTT. This encodes CASSDRVNTEAFF.

J is TRBJ1-2 and V is TRBV6-5; a possible D gene is TRBD1 (6 bases). The CDR3 extends over 14 amino acids. CDR1 and CDR2 from the germline V gene are MNHEY and SVGAGI. Trimming pared 6 bases from V and 4 bases from J, leaving 15 bases between. CDR3 coding DNA: TGTGCCAGCAGCCCCGGCAGGGGAATCTATGGCTACACCTTC. This translates into CASSPGRGIYGYTF.

The chain has TRBV5-1 and TRBJ1-1; tentatively, D is TRBD1 (5 bases). Germline-derived CDR1 and CDR2 are SGHRS and YFSETQ. The CDR3 length is 13 residues. Trimming left V 4 bases short and J 1 base short, with 8 bases between. CDR3 amino acids: CASSIGQNTEAFF. The CDR3 nucleotides read TGCGCCAGCAGCATCGGACAGAACACTGAAGCTTTCTTT.

The chain is built from TRBV7-9 and TRBJ1-6; D is perhaps TRBD1 (5 bases). The CDR3 runs to 14 residues. V was cut by 1 base and J by 7 bases, with 8 bases left in between. CDR1 is SEHNR, CDR2 FQNEAQ, per germline (reference sequence). The CDR3 is CASSLGGRNSPLHF. The CDR3 coding sequence is TGTGCCAGCAGCTTAGGGGGCAGGAATTCACCCCTCCACTTT.

The V and J genes are TRBV10-3 and TRBJ1-2, with TRBD1 identical over 7 bases. Germline-derived CDR1 and CDR2 are ENHRY and SYGVKD. V shed 0 bases and J 0 bases; nucleotides not matched to a gene: 7. The CDR3 runs 17 residues. The CDR3 reads CAISESPGRGSNYGYTF. The DNA for the CDR3 is TGTGCCATCAGTGAGTCCCCAGGCAGGGGGTCTAACTATGGCTACACCTTC.

Only one count was recorded for this clone. The V gene is TRBV2, the J gene TRBJ2-5, with TRBD2 matching over 12 bases. Trimming took 5 bases from V and 4 from J; bases not matched to a gene: 5. The CDR3 consists of 15 residues. Germline assignment: CDR1 SNHLY and CDR2 FYNNEI. As DNA, the CDR3 is TGTGCCAGCAGTCGACTAGCGGGGGATGGAGAGACCCAGTACTTC. It yields the protein CASSRLAGDGETQYF.